This T cell receptor beta chain is from a study of blood T cells in healthy people across ages (dated by TCRdb to the mid-2010s). With regard to the full study: In model experiments, template switching captured about one uniquely barcoded TCR beta cDNA molecule for every two T cells. To avoid experimental bias, donors of different ages were spread randomly across the sequencing lanes. The study analyzed two additional independent replicas of 1 million unique cDNA reads from the same blood draw for two donors, one aged 18 to 29 and one aged 80 or older. The donors were split into four age groups: young (average around 15 years), middle-aged (roughly 42), aged (over 55) and long-lived (more than 80). Age-related changes in TCR beta repertoire diversity were measured in the study by deep sequencing normalized with unique cDNA molecular identifiers.

Its CDR3 holds 12 amino acids, cysteine through phenylalanine. CDR3 DNA is the only sequence kept; it has 36 bases, read in frame from the first base. The junction shows trimming of 5 bases on V and 0 bases on J, plus 4 bases between the germline ends. This clonotype showed up many times. What antigen it recognizes has not been identified. No base-level quality is on record; no much larger clone is a single base apart. Systemically healthy Caucasian individuals from Russia, around 39 in total and aged about 6 to 90 years, were included as donors. About 9.8 milliliters of peripheral blood were drawn from each donor into EDTA-treated Vacutainer tubes. Ficoll-Paque density-gradient centrifugation was used to isolate PBMCs, with at least 7 million per sample. Total RNA was extracted from PBMCs with Trizol reagent, with at least 6 micrograms obtained per sample. Naive CD45RAhigh/CD27high T cell percentages were measured by flow cytometry on a PBMC aliquot from every donor.

The paper's findings and limits, for the study overall: Observed TCR beta diversity per million T cells fell roughly linearly with age, and a significant reduction was already apparent by age roughly 40. Compared with the aged group, the long-lived group had more naive CD4+ T cells, fewer expanded clones and increased TCR diversity, suggesting age selection. Observed TCR beta diversity correlated strongly with the percentage of naive T cells measured by flow cytometry. Total diversity estimates from one million sequenced T cells were considered lower bounds and underestimates. Because profiling used bulk unsorted PBMCs, naive and antigen-experienced compartments could not be compared conclusively. Because the CMV infection status of the donors was unknown, age-related changes in expanded clonotypes may potentially have been confounded.

Libraries were prepared through 5' RACE. The second PCR ran for roughly 7 to 11 cycles and used a J-beta primer mix along with a sample-barcoded 5' primer. A unique molecular identifier was introduced onto each TCR beta cDNA molecule by a template-switch 5' adaptor carrying 12 random nucleotides. At least 3 million CDR3-containing paired-end reads were obtained from each sample. All of the RNA was converted into first-strand cDNA using the Mint cDNA synthesis kit, with a TRBC-specific oligonucleotide serving as the primer. Following uracil-DNA glycosylase treatment, all cDNA underwent a first 18-cycle PCR with the universal primers M1SS and BC2_uni_R. The authors' pipeline ran thus. Normalization of each sample was performed by random selection of 1 million high-quality reads, each carrying a distinct molecular identifier. Instead of being binned into consensus sequences, reads that shared molecular identifiers were thrown out. CDR3 identification, clonotype clustering and error correction used MiTCR with a Q25 quality threshold and the strictest error-elimination algorithm. A nonparametric unseen species model using Euler transformation provided a lower-bound estimate of total TCR beta diversity. TCRdb's own reprocessing of the public reads used fastp at Q25 and MiXCR and kept productive beta chains. Every CDR3 protein is listed once, alongside the most common genes and DNA of its rows. The V and J calls were not made by the authors but by TCRdb's processing. A total of 1.5 million to 2 million distinct CDR3 sequences appear in this sample, about two fifths of them only once. The ten biggest clones cover roughly 23% of the sample.

The TCR was taken from a human donor in good health. This receptor chain uses TRBV12-3 or TRBV12-4 and TRBJ1-1, with no D gene named confidently. Sequencing used blood. The CDR3 sequence is CASSPMNTEAFF. The DNA sequence reads TGTGCCAGCAGTCCCATGAACACTGAAGCTTTCTTT.